This TCR beta chain came from a study of T cell responses to AZD1222 COVID-19 vaccine. Sequencing used immunoSEQ multiplex PCR; TCRdb keeps in-frame clones, though not all of them. This sample has 80,000 to 100,000 clones; roughly 89% occur once, and the top ten carry approximately 5.2%. This clone was seen a few times. CDR1 LNHDA and CDR2 SQIVND come from the germline V gene (reference sequence). V was shortened by 8 bases and J by 11 bases, with 16 bases between the two germline ends. The CDR3 covers 13 residues. The receptor was isolated from an adult who received the AZD1222 COVID-19 vaccine. The chain couples TRBV19 to TRBJ1-6; a weak D match, TRBD1 (5 bases). The sequences come from peripheral blood, collected 28 days after the second AZD1222 dose. In DNA, the CDR3 is TGTGCCAGTCGCCCCAGGGTAGGGACACCCCTCCACTTT. The encoded protein is CASRPRVGTPLHF. Drawing the rest from reference TRBV19 and TRBJ1-6, the complete variable domain is DGGITQSPKYLFRKEGQNVTLSCEQNLNHDAMYWYRQDPGQGLRLIYYSQIVNDFQKGDIAEGYSVSREKKESFPLTVTSAQKNPTAFYLCASRPRVGTPLHFGNGTRLTVT.